Shown below are 24 T cell receptor beta chains from a single sample sequenced in a study of T cell responses to AZD1222 COVID-19 vaccine. Libraries were prepared by immunoSEQ multiplex PCR; TCRdb keeps only in-frame clonotypes and omits some of them. Here the sample spans 97,000 or so clones, roughly 88% being singletons. Sequencing used peripheral blood, obtained on day 0 of AZD1222 vaccination. These receptors were taken from an adult in good health.

The chain has TRBV14 and TRBJ2-5; 8 bases align to TRBD2. The CDR3 sequence is 18 residues long. The J segment lost 2 bases and the V segment lost 4 bases, leaving 15 bases of the junction unmatched. Germline CDR1 is SGHDN and CDR2 is FVKESK. The CDR3 here is CASSLGLATTTFQETQYF. CDR3 nucleotide sequence: TGTGCCAGCAGCCTCGGACTAGCCACAACTACTTTTCAAGAGACCCAGTACTTC.

This clone was observed a single time. The chain joins TRBV4-1 to TRBJ2-5; D unclear. V lost 2 bases, J lost 6 bases, and 10 bases lay in between. This CDR3 is 13 amino acids long. CDR1 and CDR2 (germline): MGHRA, YSYEKL. CDR3 sequence: CASSQTARQTQYF. CDR3 in DNA: TGCGCCAGCAGCCAAACAGCGAGGCAGACCCAGTACTTC.

The chain uses TRBV28 and TRBJ1-5; maybe TRBD1 (6 bases). V dropped 8 bases and J dropped 7 bases, with 21 bases sitting between them. Germline V CDR1 and CDR2: MDHEN, SYDVKM. CDR3 size: 15 residues. The CDR3 DNA sequence: TGTGCCAGCCGAGTTCTTACGGGGGGCCAGCAGCCCCAGCATTTT. It codes for CASRVLTGGQQPQHF. The full variable domain, rest sourced from reference TRBV28 and TRBJ1-5, is DVKVTQSSRYLVKRTGEKVFLECVQDMDHENMFWYRQDPGLGLRLIYFSYDVKMKEKGDIPEGYSVSREKKERFSLILESASTNQTSMYLCASRVLTGGQQPQHFGDGTRLSIL.

This clone was observed a single time. The chain employs TRBV12-3 or TRBV12-4 and TRBJ1-2; D uncertain. V shed 2 bases and J shed 7 bases, with 5 bases lying between them. The CDR3 runs 11 residues. The CDR3 DNA is TGTGCCAGCAGTTTATCATTTGGCTACACCTTC. As protein: CASSLSFGYTF.

Concerning this clone: The junction departs from germline at one end; a sequencing error may be responsible. The chain is built from TRBV4-2 and TRBJ1-1, with D uncertain. From germline, CDR1 is LGHNA and CDR2 YNFKEQ. The CDR3 extends over 13 amino acids. CDR3 region: CASSQEDAVEAFF. In DNA, the CDR3 is TGTGCTAGCAGCCAAGAGGATGCAGTGGAAGCTTTCTTT.

V usage is TRBV27 and J usage is TRBJ2-4, with 7 bases aligning to TRBD1. With V trimmed by 3 bases and J by 0 bases, 5 bases remained unmatched. The length of the CDR3 is 16 residues. Germline values: CDR1 MNHEY, CDR2 SMNVEV (reference sequence). In nucleotides, the CDR3 is TGTGCCAGCAGTTTTCGGGGACAGATAGCCAAAAACATTCAGTACTTC. This translates into CASSFRGQIAKNIQYF.

This sequence joins TRBV6-1 and TRBJ2-3, with 7 bases lining up with TRBD1. Unmatched junction bases numbered 6, after V lost 2 bases and J lost 10 bases. The CDR3 is 13 amino acids. CDR1 is MNHNS and CDR2 is SASEGT in the germline V gene. The DNA for the CDR3 is TGTGCCAGCAGTGAAAAAACAGGGGTAGCGCAGTATTTT. Protein: CASSEKTGVAQYF.

This rearrangement joins TRBV5-1 to TRBJ2-1; 11 nucleotides line up with TRBD2. The V gene end was trimmed by 2 bases and the J gene end by 8 bases; junction bases not matched to a gene: 6. The CDR3 consists of 15 residues. Germline CDR1 SGHRS, CDR2 YFSETQ. DNA for the CDR3: TGCGCCAGCAGCTTACTAGCGGGAGCTGGCTATGAGCAGTTCTTC. This codes for CASSLLAGAGYEQFF.

V usage is TRBV5-4 and J usage is TRBJ2-4, with D possibly matching TRBD2 (6 bases). The length of the CDR3 is 16 residues. Per germline, CDR1 SGHNT and CDR2 YYREEE (reference sequence). Trimming removed 0 bases from V and 6 bases from J, with 16 bases in between. The CDR3 protein is CASSLGWGRETNIQYF. Here the CDR3 DNA reads TGTGCCAGCAGCTTGGGGTGGGGTCGGGAGACAAACATTCAGTACTTC.

V usage is TRBV20-1 and J usage is TRBJ1-1; no reliable D call. In germline, CDR1 is DFQATT, CDR2 SNEGSKA (reference sequence). Trimming took off 5 bases at V and 11 bases at J, with 12 bases between the two ends. The CDR3 extends over 10 amino acids. The CDR3 region has the DNA TGCAGTGCTGCTCATCAGGTGGCTTTCTTT. This translates into CSAAHQVAFF.

This rearrangement joins TRBV19 to TRBJ2-2; no firm D call. This CDR3 spans 15 amino acids. Germline-derived CDR1 and CDR2 are LNHDA and SQIVND (reference sequence). V was cut by 4 bases and J by 0 bases, with 9 bases left in between. The CDR3 loop is CASSNLVTNTGELFF. The CDR3 coding sequence is TGTGCCAGTAGTAATTTGGTCACGAACACCGGGGAGCTGTTTTTT. Filled out from reference TRBV19 and TRBJ2-2, the complete variable domain reads DGGITQSPKYLFRKEGQNVTLSCEQNLNHDAMYWYRQDPGQGLRLIYYSQIVNDFQKGDIAEGYSVSREKKESFPLTVTSAQKNPTAFYLCASSNLVTNTGELFFGEGSRLTVL.

This clone occurred once. J is TRBJ2-7 and V is TRBV18; possibly TRBD1 for D (5 bases). CDR3 length equals 14 residues. V was trimmed by 1 base and J by 3 bases, leaving 10 bases between them. Per the germline V gene, CDR1 is KGHSH and CDR2 is LQKENI. CDR3 coding DNA: TGTGCCAGCTCACCACAGGGGTCACTCTACGAGCAGTACTTC. Residues: CASSPQGSLYEQYF.

The chain joins TRBV4-1 to TRBJ2-2; 10 positions agree with TRBD2. Germline-derived CDR1 and CDR2 are MGHRA and YSYEKL. With V trimmed by 1 base and J by 4 bases, 3 bases remained unmatched. This CDR3 comprises 16 residues. The CDR3 sequence: CASSQAVAGGTGELFF. CDR3 coding DNA: TGCGCCAGCAGCCAAGCGGTAGCGGGAGGCACCGGGGAGCTGTTTTTT.

The chain has TRBV19 and TRBJ2-1; 11 positions agree with TRBD1. Germline assignment: CDR1 LNHDA and CDR2 SQIVND (reference sequence). V was pared by 7 bases and J by 7 bases, with 6 bases of the junction left unmatched. The CDR3 sequence is 14 residues long. This chain's CDR3 is CASTPRDRGNEQFF. Here the CDR3 DNA reads TGTGCCAGTACCCCCAGGGACAGGGGGAATGAGCAGTTCTTC.

The V and J genes are TRBV14 and TRBJ1-1; tentative D call: TRBD1 (5 bases). The CDR3 is made up of 19 amino acids. Germline V lookup: CDR1 SGHDN, CDR2 FVKESK. The V end lost 0 bases, the J end lost 1 base, and 21 bases lay between the germline ends. The CDR3: CASSQEAGIVGHWNTEAFF. DNA of the CDR3: TGTGCCAGCAGCCAAGAAGCGGGGATAGTAGGACATTGGAACACTGAAGCTTTCTTT.

The chain is built from TRBV5-1 and TRBJ1-1; 8 nucleotides match TRBD1. Germline V gives CDR1 SGHRS, CDR2 YFSETQ. The CDR3 covers 14 residues. With V trimmed by 2 bases and J by 4 bases, 4 bases remained unmatched. The CDR3 DNA reads TGCGCCAGCAGCTTCAGGGGGCAAGGCACTGAAGCTTTCTTT. It translates to CASSFRGQGTEAFF. Variable domain in full (rest from reference TRBV5-1 and TRBJ1-1): KAGVTQTPRYLIKTRGQQVTLSCSPISGHRSVSWYQQTPGQGLQFLFEYFSETQRNKGNFPGRFSGRQFSNSRSEMNVSTLELGDSALYLCASSFRGQGTEAFFGQGTRLTVV.

V gene TRBV19 combines with J gene TRBJ2-7; 11 nucleotides match TRBD2. The ends lost 8 bases at V and 0 bases at J; junction bases unmatched: 21. The CDR3 spans 20 residues. Germline-derived CDR1 and CDR2 are LNHDA and SQIVND (reference sequence). CDR3 protein: CASHLCHGGSGRASSYEQYF. CDR3 in DNA: TGTGCCAGTCACCTTTGCCACGGAGGTAGCGGGAGGGCAAGCTCCTACGAGCAGTACTTC.

This chain joins TRBV28 and TRBJ1-1; D remains ambiguous. This CDR3 has 15 residues. V dropped 6 bases and J dropped 5 bases, with 19 bases sitting between them. In germline, CDR1 is MDHEN, CDR2 SYDVKM. CDR3 loop: CASSQARLRWTEAFF. The DNA for the CDR3 is TGTGCCAGCAGCCAGGCCCGACTTCGGTGGACTGAAGCTTTCTTT.

The rearrangement links TRBV13 to TRBJ2-3; TRBD2 matches at 11 bases. The CDR3 length is 19 residues. The ends lost 4 bases at V and 3 bases at J; junction bases unmatched: 15. Germline V gene sequence: CDR1 PRHDT, CDR2 FYEKMQ (reference sequence). The DNA of the CDR3 is TGTGCCAGCAGCTACAGAGGTTATAGCGGGAGGGGTTTGACAGATACGCAGTATTTT. Translation gives CASSYRGYSGRGLTDTQYF.

The genes are TRBV6-1 and TRBJ1-3; unclear D gene. Trimming stripped 0 bases from V and 4 bases from J, with 4 bases between. The CDR3 extends over 13 amino acids. Germline assignment: CDR1 MNHNS and CDR2 SASEGT. The CDR3 reads CASSEAPGNTIYF. The DNA of the CDR3 is TGTGCCAGCAGTGAAGCGCCCGGAAACACCATATATTTT.

This clone was seen a handful of times. The V call is TRBV12-3 or TRBV12-4, the J call TRBJ1-6; 7 positions agree with TRBD1. CDR3 length equals 13 residues. The J segment lost 7 bases and the V segment lost 10 bases, leaving 7 bases of the junction unmatched. The CDR3 nucleotides are TGTGCCACCGGCAGGGGGGAAAATTCACCCCTCCACTTT. Translated: CATGRGENSPLHF.

The V call is TRBV6-6, the J call TRBJ1-1, with D maybe TRBD1 (6 bases). This CDR3 spans 12 amino acids. The germline V and J ends were trimmed by 6 bases and 7 bases, with 12 bases remaining between them. Germline values: CDR1 MNHNY, CDR2 SVGAGI (reference sequence). In nucleotides, the CDR3 is TGTGCCAGCAGCCCGGGACACCATGAAGCTTTCTTT. This gives the protein CASSPGHHEAFF.

The chain carries TRBV4-1 and TRBJ2-4; no clear D. The germline V gene has CDR1 MGHRA and CDR2 YSYEKL. V was clipped by 1 base and J by 0 bases, with 7 bases between them. The CDR3 has 15 residues. CDR3 nucleotides: TGCGCCAGCAGCCAAGTTGCGATAGCCAAAAACATTCAGTACTTC. Translating gives CASSQVAIAKNIQYF.

V is TRBV4-1 and J is TRBJ1-2; TRBD1 aligns across 10 bases. CDR3 length: 17 amino acids. Germline loops: CDR1 MGHRA, CDR2 YSYEKL. The J segment lost 2 bases and the V segment lost 0 bases, leaving 6 bases of the junction unmatched. The CDR3 bases are TGCGCCAGCAGCCAAGATCCTAGGACAGGGGGAAACTATGGCTACACCTTC. Translation: CASSQDPRTGGNYGYTF.